This entry is about one TCR beta chain. Its recognized antigen is unknown. Its ends do not fully match the called genes, so a read error is possible. The data originate from a study of blood T cells in healthy people across ages (dated by TCRdb to between 2014 and 2017). About the full investigation: In model experiments, roughly one uniquely barcoded TCR beta cDNA molecule per two T cells was captured by template switching. Age-related changes in TCR beta repertoire diversity were measured in the study by deep sequencing normalized with unique cDNA molecular identifiers. Two additional independent replicas of 1 million unique cDNA reads from the same blood draw were analyzed for two donors (one aged 18 to 30 and one aged 80 or older). To avoid experimental bias, donors of different ages were spread randomly across the sequencing lanes. Four age groups were formed from the donors: young (average about 17 years), middle-aged (approximately 42), aged (about 62) and long-lived (approximately 80). Study-level results and caveats: The long-lived group showed more naive CD4+ T cells, fewer expanded clones and increased TCR diversity than the aged group, suggesting age selection. As age increased, observed TCR beta diversity per million T cells dropped in a roughly linear way, and a significant reduction was already evident by age roughly 36. Estimates of total diversity based on one million sequenced T cells were regarded as lower bounds and as underestimates. Bulk unsorted PBMC profiling prevented conclusive comparison of naive and antigen-experienced compartments. Donor CMV infection status was unknown, potentially confounding age-related changes in expanded clonotypes. The percentage of naive T cells measured by flow cytometry correlated strongly with observed TCR beta diversity.

The library relied on 5' RACE. The reads were generated on an Illumina HiSeq 2500. A second PCR of roughly 7 to 11 cycles was performed with a sample-barcoded 5' primer and a J-beta primer mix. A template-switch 5' adaptor carrying 12 random nucleotides introduced a unique molecular identifier onto each TCR beta cDNA molecule. Each sample yielded at least 2.5 million CDR3-containing paired-end reads. All of the RNA was converted into first-strand cDNA using the Mint cDNA synthesis kit, with a TRBC-specific oligonucleotide serving as the primer. Following uracil-DNA glycosylase treatment, a first 18-cycle PCR with universal primers M1SS and BC2_uni_R was performed on all cDNA. Per the authors' processing: For normalization, 1 million high-quality reads were randomly selected from each sample, with every read carrying a distinct molecular identifier. Reads sharing molecular identifiers were discarded rather than binned into consensus sequences. MiTCR, with a Q25 quality threshold and the strictest error-elimination algorithm, was used for CDR3 identification, clonotype clustering and error correction. A nonparametric unseen species model with Euler transformation was used to estimate lower-bound total TCR beta diversity. TCRdb applied fastp at Q25 and MiXCR to the public reads, then kept only in-frame beta chains. Records with the same CDR3 protein are collapsed into one entry carrying the most frequent genes and DNA. None of the V and J calls come from the authors' own analysis; TCRdb made them. This sample gives approximately 1.5 million distinct CDR3 sequences in total; about 31% of them show up just once. Together, the top ten hold approximately 10% of the sample.

Donors were a few dozen systemically healthy Caucasian individuals from Russia aged 6 to 90 years. Roughly 10 milliliters of peripheral blood were collected from each donor into EDTA-treated Vacutainer tubes. Ficoll-Paque density-gradient centrifugation was used to isolate PBMCs, with at least 6.5 million obtained per sample. Trizol reagent was used to extract total RNA from the PBMCs, yielding at least 5.5 micrograms per sample. For every donor, an aliquot of PBMCs went through flow cytometry to measure the percentages of naive CD45RAhigh/CD27high T cells. For CDR1 and CDR2, the germline V gene lists SGHTA and FQGNSA. The CDR3 runs 18 residues from the cysteine to the phenylalanine. Only the CDR3 DNA is retained, 54 bases long and in frame from the first base.

The source of this sequence is a woman under 40 in good health. The sequence is built from TRBV7-2 and TRBJ2-2, with 10 middle bases fitting TRBD2. The specimen sequenced was blood. CDR3 region: CASSLFLAGEGDTGERFF. In nucleotides, the sequence is TGTGCCAGCAGCTTATTCCTAGCGGGAGAAGGGGACACCGGGGAGCGGTTTTTT.